This section outlines one T cell receptor beta chain sequence together with its context. Its antigen is not known. Repertoires were generated with immunoSEQ multiplex PCR, while TCRdb's copy carries only in-frame clones and drops some. Here the sample spans roughly 300,000 clones, 80% to 90% being singletons. As for treatment: around 19 received Ad26.COV2.S at low or high dose, single or two shots; roughly five received placebo; per-sample allocation not given. At day 63 after the first vaccine or placebo injection, samples were drawn. These data belong to a study of Ad26.COV2.S vaccination and SARS-CoV-2 variants. Overall study: Recipients of Ad26.COV2.S got it intramuscularly, once or twice 56 days apart.

Germline CDR1 MNHEY, CDR2 SMNVEV (reference sequence). The CDR3 covers 16 residues. The ends lost 5 bases at V and 2 bases at J; junction bases unmatched: 7. General study findings and limits: Measurement of non-spike TCR breadth gave similar results in vaccine and placebo recipients. Spike-specific TCR breadth in vaccine recipients exceeded that seen in placebo recipients. The TCR breadth and depth analyses may have produced an underestimate of total T cell responses.

This sample comprised peripheral blood, obtained in a trial of Ad26.COV2.S vaccine versus placebo. The chain recombines TRBV27 with TRBJ2-7; 12 bases match TRBD2. This TCR was sampled from a person between 18 and 65 years old who received the Ad26.COV2.S COVID-19 vaccine or a placebo. CDR3 DNA: TGTGCCAGCAGTGGGACTAGCGGGCGAGTAACCTACGAGCAGTACTTC. Translating it yields CASSGTSGRVTYEQYF.